The rows below give T cell receptor beta chains drawn from one sample of a study of blood T cell repertoires in COVID-19. Sequencing was performed with immunoSEQ multiplex PCR; in TCRdb, only in-frame clones are kept and a portion is missing. In the table there are under 200,000 clones, approximately 90% of which are singletons. The sequencing sample was made of peripheral blood. These receptor sequences come from a man younger than 35 with COVID-19, enrolled during active disease. Both conserved end residues are trimmed from each CDR3.

TRBV5-6	TRBJ1-1	ASSSGAGVNTEAF
TRBV14	TRBJ2-3	ASSHISGYRRDTQY
TRBV4-3	TRBJ1-3	ASSQVVRFGGAGNTIY
TRBV5-1	TRBJ2-7	ASSLELPSPHIVGYEQY
TRBV29-1	TRBJ2-1	SVPRGLVLRGEQF
TRBV6-5	TRBJ2-4	ASSPGGLKNIQY
TRBV19	TRBJ1-2	ASSPGTAANYGYT
TRBV9	TRBJ1-1	ASSGGGPEAF
TRBV27	TRBJ1-4	ASSPPGRSEKLL
TRBV4-2	TRBJ1-1	ASWRTGTTEAF
TRBV13	TRBJ2-5	ASSQLDARTQY
TRBV3-1/TRBV3-2	TRBJ2-5	ASSQEGPETQY
TRBV5-1	TRBJ1-6	ASSLGDRGHSPLH
TRBV2	TRBJ1-2	ASPGLINYGYT
TRBV19	TRBJ1-1	ASSILFRQALKNTEAF
TRBV27	TRBJ2-7	ASSGTSDRSYEQY